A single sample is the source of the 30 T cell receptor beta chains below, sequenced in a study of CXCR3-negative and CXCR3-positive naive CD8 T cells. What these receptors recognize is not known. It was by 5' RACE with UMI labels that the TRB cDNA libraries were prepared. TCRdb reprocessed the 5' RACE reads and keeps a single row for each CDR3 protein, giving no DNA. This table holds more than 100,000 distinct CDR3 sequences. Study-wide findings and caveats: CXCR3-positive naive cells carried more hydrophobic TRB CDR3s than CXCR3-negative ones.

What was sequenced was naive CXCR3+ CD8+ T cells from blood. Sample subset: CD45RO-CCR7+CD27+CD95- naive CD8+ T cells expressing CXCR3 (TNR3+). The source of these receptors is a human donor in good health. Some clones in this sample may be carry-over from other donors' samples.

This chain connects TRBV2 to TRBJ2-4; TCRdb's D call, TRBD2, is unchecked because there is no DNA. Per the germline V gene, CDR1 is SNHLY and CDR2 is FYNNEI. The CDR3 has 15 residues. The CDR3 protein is CASSEATGGGNIQYF.

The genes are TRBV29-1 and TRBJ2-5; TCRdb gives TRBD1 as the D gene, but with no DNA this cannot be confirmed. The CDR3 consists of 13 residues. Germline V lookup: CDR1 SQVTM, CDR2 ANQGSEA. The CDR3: CSVETRGRETQYF.

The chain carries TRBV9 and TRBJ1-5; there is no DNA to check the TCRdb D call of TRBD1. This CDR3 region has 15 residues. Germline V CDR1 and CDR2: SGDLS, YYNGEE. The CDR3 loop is CASSLTGEGYQPQHF.

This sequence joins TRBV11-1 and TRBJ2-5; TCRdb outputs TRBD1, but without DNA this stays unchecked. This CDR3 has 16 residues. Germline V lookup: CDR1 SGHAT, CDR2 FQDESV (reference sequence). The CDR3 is CASSPRETIRPETQYF.

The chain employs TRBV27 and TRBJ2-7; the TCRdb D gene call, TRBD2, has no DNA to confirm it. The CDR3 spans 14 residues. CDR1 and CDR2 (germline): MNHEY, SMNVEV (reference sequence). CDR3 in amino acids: CASSWASGNYEQYF.

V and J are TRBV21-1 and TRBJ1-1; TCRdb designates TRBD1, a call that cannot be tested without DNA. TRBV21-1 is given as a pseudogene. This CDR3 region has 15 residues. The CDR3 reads CASSKNGTGVTEAFF.

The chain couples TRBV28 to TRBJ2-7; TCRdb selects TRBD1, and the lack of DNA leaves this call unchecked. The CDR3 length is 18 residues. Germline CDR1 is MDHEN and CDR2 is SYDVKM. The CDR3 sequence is CASSYRSGRGIESYEQYF.

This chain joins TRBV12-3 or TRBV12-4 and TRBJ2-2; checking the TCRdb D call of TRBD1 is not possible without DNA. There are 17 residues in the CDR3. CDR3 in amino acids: CASSLNPRGRSTGELFF.

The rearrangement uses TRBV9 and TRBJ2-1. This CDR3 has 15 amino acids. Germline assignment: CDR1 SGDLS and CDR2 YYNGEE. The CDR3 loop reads CASSFHAGSYNEQFF.

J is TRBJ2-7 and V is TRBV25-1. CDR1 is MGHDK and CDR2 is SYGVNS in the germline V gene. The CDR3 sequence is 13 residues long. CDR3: CASSARGTYEQYF.

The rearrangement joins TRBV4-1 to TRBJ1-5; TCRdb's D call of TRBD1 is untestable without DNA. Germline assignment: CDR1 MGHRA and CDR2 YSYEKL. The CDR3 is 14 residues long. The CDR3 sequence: CASSLTGPNQPQHF.

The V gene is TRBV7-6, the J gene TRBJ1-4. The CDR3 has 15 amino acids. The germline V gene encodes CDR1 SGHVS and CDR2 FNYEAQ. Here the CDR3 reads CASSLEPGTGEKLFF.

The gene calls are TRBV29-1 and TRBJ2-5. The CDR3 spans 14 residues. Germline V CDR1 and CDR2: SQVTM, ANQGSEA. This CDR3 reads CSVELLEFQETQYF.

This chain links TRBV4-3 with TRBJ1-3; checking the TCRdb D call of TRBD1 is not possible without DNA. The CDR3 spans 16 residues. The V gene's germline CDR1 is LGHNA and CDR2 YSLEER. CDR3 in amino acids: CASSQDWGQGGNTIYF.

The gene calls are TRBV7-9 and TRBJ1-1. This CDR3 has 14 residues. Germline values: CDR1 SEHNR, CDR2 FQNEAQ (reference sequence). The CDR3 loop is CASSFPGSNTEAFF.

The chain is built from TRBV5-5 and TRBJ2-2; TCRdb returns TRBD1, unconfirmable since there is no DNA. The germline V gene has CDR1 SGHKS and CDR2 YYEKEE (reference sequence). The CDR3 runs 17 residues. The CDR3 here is CASSVYAGTLNTGELFF.

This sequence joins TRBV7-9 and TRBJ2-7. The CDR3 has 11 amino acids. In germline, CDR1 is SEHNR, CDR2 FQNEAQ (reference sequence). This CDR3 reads CASRFGVEQYF.

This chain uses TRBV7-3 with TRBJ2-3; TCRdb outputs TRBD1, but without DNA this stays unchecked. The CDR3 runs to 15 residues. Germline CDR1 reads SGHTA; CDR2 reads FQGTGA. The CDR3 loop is CASSLTTGSTDTQYF.

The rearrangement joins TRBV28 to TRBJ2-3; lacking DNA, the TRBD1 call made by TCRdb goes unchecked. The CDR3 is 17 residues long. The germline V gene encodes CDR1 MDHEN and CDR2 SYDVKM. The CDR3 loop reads CASSFGTGFVSTDTQYF.

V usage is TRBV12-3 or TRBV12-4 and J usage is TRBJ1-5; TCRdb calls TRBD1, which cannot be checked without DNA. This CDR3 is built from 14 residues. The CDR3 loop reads CASTLHRVNQPQHF.

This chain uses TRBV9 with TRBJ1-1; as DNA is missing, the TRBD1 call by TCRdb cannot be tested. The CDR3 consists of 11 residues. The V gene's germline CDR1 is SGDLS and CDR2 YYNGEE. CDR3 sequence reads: CASGGWTEAFF. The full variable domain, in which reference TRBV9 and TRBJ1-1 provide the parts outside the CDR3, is DSGVTQTPKHLITATGQRVTLRCSPRSGDLSVYWYQQSLDQGLQFLIQYYNGEERAKGNILERFSAQQFPDLHSELNLSSLELGDSALYFCASGGWTEAFFGQGTRLTVV.

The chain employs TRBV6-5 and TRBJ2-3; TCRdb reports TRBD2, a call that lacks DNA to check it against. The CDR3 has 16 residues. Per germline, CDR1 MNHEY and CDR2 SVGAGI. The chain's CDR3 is CASSFVAGGQGDTQYF.

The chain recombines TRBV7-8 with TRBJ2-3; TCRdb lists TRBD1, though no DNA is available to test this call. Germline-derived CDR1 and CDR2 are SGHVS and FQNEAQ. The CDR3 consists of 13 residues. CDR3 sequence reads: CASSDGGSDTQYF.

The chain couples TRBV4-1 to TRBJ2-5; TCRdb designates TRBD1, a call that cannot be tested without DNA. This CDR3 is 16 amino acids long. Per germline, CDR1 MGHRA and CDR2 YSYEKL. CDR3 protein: CASSHDFRGDEETQYF.

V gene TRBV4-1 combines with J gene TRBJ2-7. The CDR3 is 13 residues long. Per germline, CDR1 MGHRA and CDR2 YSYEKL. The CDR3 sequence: CASSQDEDYEQYF.

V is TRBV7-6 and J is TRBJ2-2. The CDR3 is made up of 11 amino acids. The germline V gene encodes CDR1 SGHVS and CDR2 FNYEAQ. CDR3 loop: CASSSTGELFF.

The CDR3 loop is CSVGSGGELFF. The rearrangement joins TRBV29-1 to TRBJ2-2. Germline values: CDR1 SQVTM, CDR2 ANQGSEA. CDR3 length: 11 amino acids.

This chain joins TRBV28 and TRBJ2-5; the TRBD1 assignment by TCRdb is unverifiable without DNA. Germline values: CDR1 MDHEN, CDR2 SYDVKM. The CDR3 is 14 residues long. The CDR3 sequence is CASSLVPAAETQYF. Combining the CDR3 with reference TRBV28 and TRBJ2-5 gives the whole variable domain DVKVTQSSRYLVKRTGEKVFLECVQDMDHENMFWYRQDPGLGLRLIYFSYDVKMKEKGDIPEGYSVSREKKERFSLILESASTNQTSMYLCASSLVPAAETQYFGPGTRLLVL.

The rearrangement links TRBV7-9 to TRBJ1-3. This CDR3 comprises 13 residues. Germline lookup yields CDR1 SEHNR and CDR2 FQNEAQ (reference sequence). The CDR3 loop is CASSWPSRNAIYF. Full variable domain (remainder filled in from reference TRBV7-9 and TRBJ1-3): DTGVSQNPRHKITKRGQNVTFRCDPISEHNRLYWYRQTLGQGPEFLTYFQNEAQLEKSRLLSDRFSAERPKGSFSTLEIQRTEQGDSAMYLCASSWPSRNAIYFGEGSWLTVV.

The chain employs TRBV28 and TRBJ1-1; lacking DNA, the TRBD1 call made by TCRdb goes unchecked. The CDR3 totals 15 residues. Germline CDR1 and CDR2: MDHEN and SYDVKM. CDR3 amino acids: CASSLQGNTNTEAFF.